The 27 T cell receptor beta chains below were found in one sample sequenced in a study of T cell repertoires in aging, cancer and after chemotherapy (dated by TCRdb to between 2018 and 2020). TCR beta rearrangements were amplified from genomic DNA isolated from peripheral blood, not from sorted cells or RNA. TCRdb names Illumina MiSeq as the instrument used. Multiplex touch-down PCR with a mixed TRB-A/B primer pool was used to amplify rearranged TRB sequences covering the V, D and J segments. TCRdb reworked the public reads: Q25 trimming with fastp, MiXCR clone assembly, productive beta chains retained. Rows are combined by CDR3 protein, so each entry shows the most common genes and DNA. This sample lists 1,500 or so distinct CDR3 sequences; about 22% were detected once. Approximately 10% of the sample lies in the top ten. The sample was blood. All receptors come from a human donor with a solid tumor.

This clonotype was detected a few times. The V call is TRBV7-2, the J call TRBJ2-5; 11 nucleotides line up with TRBD2. CDR1 and CDR2 from the germline V gene are SGHTA and FQGNSA. The CDR3 is 16 amino acids. V was clipped by 1 base and J by 2 bases; unmatched bases: 3. CDR3 residues: CASSLGASGGQETQYF. The DNA of the CDR3 is TGTGCCAGCAGCTTAGGGGCTAGCGGGGGGCAAGAGACCCAGTACTTC.

The V gene is TRBV27, the J gene TRBJ2-7; D is possibly TRBD2 (6 bases). The germline V gene encodes CDR1 MNHEY and CDR2 SMNVEV (reference sequence). The V end was cut by 5 bases, the J end by 3 bases, with 20 bases between. The CDR3 sequence is 16 residues long. The CDR3 DNA reads as TGTGCCAGCAGTCTTGGGACTTTTTATCTCTACTACGAGCAGTACTTC. This translates into CASSLGTFYLYYEQYF.

This chain links TRBV7-2 with TRBJ2-5; D is ambiguous. Germline values: CDR1 SGHTA, CDR2 FQGNSA. There are 13 residues in the CDR3. The V gene lost 1 base and the J gene lost 2 bases, with 5 bases spanning the gap. CDR3 residues: CASSLELQETQYF. The CDR3 nucleotides read TGTGCCAGCAGCTTAGAACTTCAAGAGACCCAGTACTTC.

By share, this clonotype counts as medium-sized (0.01 to 0.1%). The chain is built from TRBV5-6 and TRBJ1-3; tentatively, D is TRBD1 (5 bases). V dropped 4 bases and J dropped 1 base, with 12 bases sitting between them. The CDR3 spans 15 residues. The germline V gene encodes CDR1 SGHDT and CDR2 YYEEEE. In DNA form, the CDR3 reads TGTGCCAGCAGCAGCCGCAGGGTTTCTGGAAACACCATATATTTT. Translation: CASSSRRVSGNTIYF.

By its share, this clonotype is medium-sized (0.01 to 0.1%). The V and J genes are TRBV9 and TRBJ2-2; 8 bases are a match to TRBD1. Trimming took 2 bases from V and 8 from J; bases not matched to a gene: 8. The CDR3 totals 15 residues. The germline gives CDR1 SGDLS, CDR2 YYNGEE. The CDR3 region has the DNA TGTGCCAGCAGCGTTGGCTCAGGGGGCGAGGGGGAGCTGTTTTTT. It encodes CASSVGSGGEGELFF.

This clonotype is classed as medium-sized (0.01 to 0.1%). The chain uses TRBV19 and TRBJ1-1, with 9 nucleotides matching TRBD1. The V gene end was trimmed by 5 bases and the J gene end by 6 bases; junction bases not matched to a gene: 7. This CDR3 is built from 14 residues. The V gene's germline CDR1 is LNHDA and CDR2 SQIVND (reference sequence). DNA for the CDR3: TGTGCCAGTAGTCTAGGACAGGGGAATTCTGAAGCTTTCTTT. This gives the protein CASSLGQGNSEAFF.

This clonotype qualifies as large (0.1 to 1%). V is TRBV11-1 and J is TRBJ2-2, with D possibly TRBD2 on 5 matching bases. Trimming removed 5 bases at V and 0 bases at J, with 10 bases between. There are 15 residues in the CDR3. CDR1 SGHAT and CDR2 FQDESV come from the germline V gene (reference sequence). Here the CDR3 DNA reads TGTGCCAGCAGCGTATCCGGGACGAACACCGGGGAGCTGTTTTTT. The encoded protein is CASSVSGTNTGELFF.

The CDR3 protein is CASSRLAGGPAGELFF. The CDR3, as DNA: TGTGCCAGCAGTCGTCTAGCGGGAGGGCCCGCCGGGGAGCTGTTTTTT. The V and J genes are TRBV6-5 and TRBJ2-2; 12 nucleotides line up with TRBD2. Germline CDR1 is MNHEY and CDR2 is SVGAGI. The CDR3 contains 16 residues. V shed 5 bases, J shed 6 bases, and the junction held 7 bases outside the gene matches.

With respect to this clonotype: This may be a read error, as it is one base from a much larger clone. The CDR3 nucleotides read TGTGCCTGGAGTGCCCTTAACAGCAACCTCTATGAGGGCTACACCTTC. Its protein product is CAWSALNSNLYEGYTF. The rearrangement uses TRBV30 and TRBJ1-2; D is ambiguous. V lost 1 base and J 8 bases, leaving 23 bases between the germline ends. Germline assignment: CDR1 GTSNPN and CDR2 SVGIG (reference sequence). The CDR3 has 16 residues.

This sequence joins TRBV12-5 and TRBJ2-2; D possibly uses TRBD1 or TRBD2 (5 bases each). The CDR3 spans 14 residues. Germline CDR1 is LGHNT and CDR2 is FRNRAP. V dropped 3 bases and J dropped 4 bases, with 9 bases sitting between them. The CDR3 loop is CASGLLGVTGELFF. CDR3 in DNA: TGTGCTAGTGGTTTACTAGGGGTCACCGGGGAGCTGTTTTTT.

V usage is TRBV4-2 and J usage is TRBJ2-7, with D possibly being TRBD1 or TRBD2 (5 bases each). Germline values: CDR1 LGHNA, CDR2 YNFKEQ. This CDR3 spans 16 amino acids. The germline V and J ends were trimmed by 5 bases and 0 bases, with 17 bases remaining between them. CDR3 loop: CASSYSHGTRSYEQYF. In DNA form, the CDR3 reads TGTGCCAGCAGCTATTCTCATGGGACCCGCTCCTACGAGCAGTACTTC.

In this sample, this clonotype turned up a few times. V is TRBV6-5 and J is TRBJ1-5; no definite D call. V was shortened by 7 bases and J by 7 bases, with 17 bases between the two germline ends. Germline V lookup: CDR1 MNHEY, CDR2 SVGAGI. The CDR3 has 14 amino acids. Here the CDR3 reads CASKEGGSIQPQHF. The CDR3 nucleotides are TGTGCCAGCAAAGAGGGCGGGAGTATCCAGCCCCAGCATTTT.

In its sample, this clonotype was seen a few times. The chain joins TRBV7-3 to TRBJ2-3, with D possibly called TRBD1 or TRBD2 (6 bases each). In germline, CDR1 is SGHTA, CDR2 FQGTGA. The CDR3 runs 15 residues. Trimming left V 2 bases short and J 3 bases short, with 12 bases between. CDR3 protein: CASSLGGGRTDTQYF. CDR3 coding DNA: TGTGCCAGCAGCTTAGGAGGGGGGAGGACAGATACGCAGTATTTT.

This clonotype is medium-sized by share. The CDR3 DNA sequence: TGTGCCAGCAGTTACTCCAGGGCAGGCCGCAATCAGCCCCAGCATTTT. Amino acid sequence: CASSYSRAGRNQPQHF. This chain joins TRBV6-6 and TRBJ1-5; the D gene is possibly TRBD1 (5 bases). This CDR3 spans 16 amino acids. CDR1 and CDR2 (germline): MNHNY, SVGAGI (reference sequence). The V and J ends lost 0 bases and 2 bases respectively, with 11 bases between them.

For this clonotype: The final CDR3 position lacks the conserved phenylalanine or tryptophan, pointing to a likely read error. For the CDR3, the DNA is TGTGCCAGCAGCCAAGGTTCCCTCTTCAATGAGCAGTTCTAC. Amino acids: CASSQGSLFNEQFY. V is TRBV14 and J is TRBJ2-1, with D uncertain. With 1 base removed from V and 6 bases from J, the gap between germline ends came to 10 bases. The CDR3 has 14 amino acids. The germline gives CDR1 SGHDN, CDR2 FVKESK.

Within the sample, this clonotype is medium-sized. This rearrangement joins TRBV7-9 to TRBJ2-3; the D gene is possibly TRBD2 (6 bases). The CDR3 is 13 residues long. V was shortened by 1 base and J by 8 bases, with 10 bases between the two germline ends. Germline assignment: CDR1 SEHNR and CDR2 FQNEAQ (reference sequence). The CDR3 DNA reads as TGTGCCAGCAGCTTAGTATCGGGAGTTACGCAGTATTTT. As protein: CASSLVSGVTQYF.

CDR3 coding DNA: TGCGCCAGCAGCTTGGGTGGGGTAGGCATTTACGAGCAGTACTTC. Its protein product is CASSLGGVGIYEQYF. The chain employs TRBV5-1 and TRBJ2-7; D gene ambiguous. This CDR3 spans 15 amino acids. V lost 0 bases and J 4 bases, leaving 14 bases between the germline ends. CDR1 is SGHRS and CDR2 is YFSETQ in the germline V gene.

This clonotype is categorized as large. The V gene is TRBV6-2 or TRBV6-3, the J gene TRBJ2-3; no reliable D call. Germline V gene data show CDR1 as MNHEY and CDR2 as SVGEGT. CDR3 size: 12 residues. The V end was cut by 9 bases, the J end by 2 bases, with 9 bases between. The CDR3 spells CASKGPTDTQYF. CDR3 coding DNA: TGTGCCAGTAAGGGCCCCACAGATACGCAGTATTTT.

Regarding this clonotype: A much more abundant neighbour one base away suggests this may be a read error. This rearrangement joins TRBV5-6 to TRBJ1-3, with D possibly matching TRBD1 (5 bases). CDR3 size: 15 residues. Looked up from germline, CDR1 is SGHDT and CDR2 is YYEEEE. The CDR3 DNA is TGTGCCAGCAGCAGCCGCAGGGTTTCTGGAAAAACCATATATTTT. As protein: CASSSRRVSGKTIYF.

This clonotype has only a few counts. The CDR3 nucleotides are TGTGCCAGCAGTTACGGACGGAAAGATCAGCCCCAGCATTTT. Protein: CASSYGRKDQPQHF. This chain connects TRBV6-2 or TRBV6-3 to TRBJ1-5; no firm D call. Deletions cut 2 bases from V and 5 bases from J, with 10 bases between. Germline V CDR1 and CDR2: MNHEY, SVGEGT. This CDR3 spans 14 amino acids.

This clonotype occurred a few times. V and J are TRBV12-3 or TRBV12-4 and TRBJ2-1; D is uncertain. This CDR3 spans 13 amino acids. The V end was cut by 4 bases, the J end by 7 bases, with 11 bases between. CDR3 nucleotide sequence: TGTGCCAGCAGTTGGCTTTCCGTGAATGAGCAGTTCTTC. Translation gives CASSWLSVNEQFF.

The V gene is TRBV14, the J gene TRBJ1-2, with 10 bases matching TRBD1. Germline trimming cut 0 bases from V and 5 bases from J; bases unmatched to any gene: 6. The CDR3 runs 16 residues. Germline V CDR1 and CDR2: SGHDN, FVKESK. CDR3 protein: CASSQEDRGLGYGYTF. CDR3 nucleotides: TGTGCCAGCAGCCAAGAAGACAGGGGGCTCGGATATGGCTACACCTTC.

By sample fraction, this clonotype is large. The chain recombines TRBV29-1 with TRBJ2-5; D may be TRBD1 or TRBD2 (6 bases each). The CDR3 contains 14 residues. Germline values: CDR1 SQVTM, CDR2 ANQGSEA. Trimming pared 7 bases from V and 4 bases from J, leaving 19 bases between. CDR3 bases: TGCAGCGCCGGACCTGGAGGGGGGCGAGAGACCCAGTACTTC. It specifies CSAGPGGGRETQYF.

The J gene is TRBJ2-1, the V gene TRBV20-1, with D unresolved. Germline values: CDR1 DFQATT, CDR2 SNEGSKA (reference sequence). The CDR3 is 15 amino acids. Trimming left V 1 base short and J 0 bases short, with 10 bases between. The CDR3 region has the DNA TGCAGTGCTAGAGGGCTAACGAGCTCCTACAATGAGCAGTTCTTC. Translating gives CSARGLTSSYNEQFF.

This clonotype rates as medium-sized. The chain has TRBV18 and TRBJ2-7, with D maybe TRBD1 (6 bases). V was cut by 6 bases and J by 3 bases, with 15 bases left in between. CDR1 KGHSH and CDR2 LQKENI come from the germline V gene. The CDR3 is 14 amino acids. The CDR3 region is CASSMHREDYEQYF. Written as DNA, the CDR3 is TGTGCCAGCTCTATGCACAGGGAAGACTACGAGCAGTACTTC.

V is TRBV6-5 and J is TRBJ1-5, with D possibly being TRBD1 (5 bases). This CDR3 comprises 13 residues. Deletions cut 2 bases from V and 9 bases from J, with 11 bases between. Germline CDR1 reads MNHEY; CDR2 reads SVGAGI. DNA for the CDR3: TGTGCCAGCAGTTACGGGATGGGGGGGCCCCAGCATTTT. Translated: CASSYGMGGPQHF.

The rearrangement joins TRBV5-1 to TRBJ1-1; the match to TRBD1 covers 10 bases. CDR1 and CDR2 from the germline V gene are SGHRS and YFSETQ. The length of the CDR3 is 17 residues. V lost 0 bases to trimming and J lost 5 bases; unmatched junction nucleotides: 10. CDR3 sequence (DNA): TGCGCCAGCAGCTTGGGTGACAGGGGGCAGGATTTTACTGAAGCTTTCTTT. Protein product: CASSLGDRGQDFTEAFF.